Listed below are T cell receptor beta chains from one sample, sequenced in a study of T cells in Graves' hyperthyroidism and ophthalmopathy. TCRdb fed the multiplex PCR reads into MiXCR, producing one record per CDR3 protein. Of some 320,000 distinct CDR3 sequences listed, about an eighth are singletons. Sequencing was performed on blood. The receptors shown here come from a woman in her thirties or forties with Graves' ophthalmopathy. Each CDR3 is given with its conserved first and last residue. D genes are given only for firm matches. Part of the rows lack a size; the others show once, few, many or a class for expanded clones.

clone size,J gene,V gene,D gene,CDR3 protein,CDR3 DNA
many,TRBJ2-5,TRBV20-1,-,CSARVDGSETQYF,TGCAGTGCTAGAGTTGACGGGTCAGAGACCCAGTACTTC
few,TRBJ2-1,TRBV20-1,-,CSAPGRGTYNEQFF,TGCAGTGCTCCCGGAAGGGGAACCTACAATGAGCAGTTCTTC
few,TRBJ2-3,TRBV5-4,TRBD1,CASSLFGQGPISTDTQYF,TGTGCCAGCAGCTTGTTTGGACAGGGACCAATCAGCACAGATACGCAGTATTTT
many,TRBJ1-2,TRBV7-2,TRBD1,CASSLAGTGPNYGYTF,TGTGCCAGCAGCTTAGCGGGGACAGGCCCCAACTATGGCTACACCTTC
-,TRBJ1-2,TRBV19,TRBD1,CASYHRGRNPKYGYTF,TGTGCCAGTTATCACAGGGGGCGAAACCCGAAATATGGCTACACCTTC
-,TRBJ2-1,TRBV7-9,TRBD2,CASSLRQAGGLYPHKNEQFF,TGTGCCAGCAGCTTAAGGCAAGCGGGAGGGCTCTACCCTCACAAAAATGAGCAGTTCTTC
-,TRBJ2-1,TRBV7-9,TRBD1,CASSLPGGTGVNEQFF,TGTGCCAGCAGCTTACCAGGCGGGACAGGGGTCAATGAGCAGTTCTTC
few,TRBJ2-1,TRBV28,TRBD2,CASSSVGGTTYNEQFF,TGTGCCAGCAGTTCCGTGGGGGGGACGACCTACAATGAGCAGTTCTTC
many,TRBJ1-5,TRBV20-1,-,CSAKEGTWGNQPQHF,TGCAGTGCTAAGGAGGGGACATGGGGCAATCAGCCCCAGCATTTT
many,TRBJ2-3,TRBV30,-,CAWSVGRTDTQYF,TGTGCCTGGAGTGTTGGCAGAACAGATACGCAGTATTTT
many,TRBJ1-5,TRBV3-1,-,CASSQEAASNQPQHF,TGTGCCAGCAGCCAAGAGGCAGCTAGCAATCAGCCCCAGCATTTT
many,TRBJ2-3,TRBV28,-,CASSFITGGASTDTQYF,TGTGCCAGCAGTTTCATAACGGGGGGCGCCAGCACAGATACGCAGTATTTT
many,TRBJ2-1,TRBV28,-,CASSLTLRTYNEQFF,TGTGCCAGCAGTTTAACTTTGCGAACCTACAATGAGCAGTTCTTC
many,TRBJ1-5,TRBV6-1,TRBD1,CASSQGAESNQPQHF,TGTGCCAGCTCCCAGGGGGCTGAAAGCAATCAGCCCCAGCATTTT
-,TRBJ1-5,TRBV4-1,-,CASSQDWYQPQHF,TGCGCCAGCAGCCAAGACTGGTATCAGCCCCAGCATTTT
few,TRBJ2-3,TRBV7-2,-,CASSPAGSTQYF,TGTGCCAGCAGTCCTGCTGGTTCTACGCAGTATTTT
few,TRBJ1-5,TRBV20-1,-,CSASRDTRGNQPQHF,TGCAGTGCTAGCCGGGACACCCGGGGCAATCAGCCCCAGCATTTT
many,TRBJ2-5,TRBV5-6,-,CASSLGDEETQYF,TGTGCCAGCAGCTTGGGGGACGAAGAGACCCAGTACTTC
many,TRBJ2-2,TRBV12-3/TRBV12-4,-,CASTVHRDTGELFF,TGTGCCAGCACCGTCCACAGGGACACCGGGGAGCTGTTTTTT
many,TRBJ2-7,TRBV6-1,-,CASLPEGLPYEQYF,TGTGCCAGCCTCCCCGAGGGTCTCCCCTACGAGCAGTACTTC
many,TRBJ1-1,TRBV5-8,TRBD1,CASSTHGQGSTEAFF,TGTGCCAGCAGCACACACGGACAGGGGAGCACTGAAGCTTTCTTT
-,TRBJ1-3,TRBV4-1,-,CASSQETGTGNTIYF,TGCGCCAGCAGCCAAGAGACTGGGACTGGAAACACCATATATTTT
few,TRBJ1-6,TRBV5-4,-,CASSNREYNSPLHF,TGTGCCAGCAGCAACCGGGAGTATAATTCACCCCTCCACTTT
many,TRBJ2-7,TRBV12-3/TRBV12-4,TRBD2,CASRHTGGNEQYF,TGTGCCAGCAGACATACGGGGGGAAACGAGCAGTACTTC
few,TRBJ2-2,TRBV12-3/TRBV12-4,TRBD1,CASRETGGRGKGGELFF,TGTGCCAGCAGAGAGACAGGGGGCAGGGGGAAGGGCGGGGAGCTGTTTTTT
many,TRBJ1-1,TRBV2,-,CASIDEATEAFF,TGTGCCAGCATTGATGAGGCCACTGAAGCTTTCTTT
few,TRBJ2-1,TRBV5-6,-,CASSAEGLLYNEQFF,TGTGCCAGCAGCGCGGAAGGACTGCTGTACAATGAGCAGTTCTTC
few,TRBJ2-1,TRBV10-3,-,CAIAPGIGEQFF,TGTGCCATCGCCCCGGGAATCGGTGAGCAGTTCTTC
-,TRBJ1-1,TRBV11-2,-,CASTGGGSTLNTEAFF,TGTGCCAGCACTGGGGGGGGATCAACATTGAACACTGAAGCTTTCTTT
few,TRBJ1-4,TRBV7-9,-,CASSLAGWGDGANEKLFF,TGTGCCAGCAGCTTAGCGGGGTGGGGTGACGGAGCTAATGAAAAACTGTTTTTT
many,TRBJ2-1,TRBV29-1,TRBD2,CSGGLAGGEQFF,TGCAGCGGGGGACTAGCGGGCGGTGAGCAGTTCTTC
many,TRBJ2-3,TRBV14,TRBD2,CASSPRLTSGRGDTQYF,TGTGCCAGCAGCCCAAGACTGACTAGCGGGAGAGGCGATACGCAGTATTTT
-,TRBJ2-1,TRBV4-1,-,CASSQGTISYNEQFF,TGCGCCAGCAGCCAAGGGACTATTTCCTACAATGAGCAGTTCTTC
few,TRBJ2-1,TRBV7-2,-,CASSPRTEQQFF,TGTGCCAGCAGCCCGAGGACGGAACAGCAGTTCTTC
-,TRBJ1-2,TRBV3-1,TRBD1,CASSQGQGIDTF,TGTGCCAGCAGCCAAGGACAGGGGATCGATACCTTC
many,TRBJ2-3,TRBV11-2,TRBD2,CASSLNSGGGTDTQYF,TGTGCCAGCAGTCTCAATAGCGGGGGGGGCACAGATACGCAGTATTTT
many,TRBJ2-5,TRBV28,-,CASKERGETQYF,TGTGCCAGTAAGGAGCGTGGGGAGACCCAGTACTTC
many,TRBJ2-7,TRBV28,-,CASSSLDPNYEQYF,TGTGCCAGCAGTTCATTGGATCCAAACTACGAGCAGTACTTC
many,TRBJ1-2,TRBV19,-,CASTYRVIYGYTF,TGTGCCAGTACTTACAGGGTCATATATGGCTACACCTTC
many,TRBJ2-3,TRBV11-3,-,CASSLGGPYPADTQYF,TGTGCCAGCAGCTTAGGAGGCCCCTATCCGGCAGATACGCAGTATTTT
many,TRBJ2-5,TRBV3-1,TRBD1,CASSQDWDSQETQYF,TGTGCCAGCAGCCAAGATTGGGACAGCCAAGAGACCCAGTACTTC
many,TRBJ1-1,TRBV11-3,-,CASSLRLLTPHTEAFF,TGTGCCAGCAGCTTACGTCTTCTTACCCCTCACACTGAAGCTTTCTTT
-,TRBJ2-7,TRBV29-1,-,CSVGKSFYEQYF,TGCAGCGTTGGAAAGAGTTTCTACGAGCAGTACTTC
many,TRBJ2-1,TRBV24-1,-,CATSAYNEQFF,TGTGCCACCAGTGCGTACAATGAGCAGTTCTTC